The 26 T cell receptor beta chains below were found in one sample sequenced in a study of T cell repertoires in cytomegalovirus infection. TCRdb passed the reads through MiXCR, listing each CDR3 protein once. The data hold 350,000 to 500,000 distinct CDR3 sequences, with 31% observed a single time. Material for sequencing was PBMCs. Source of these receptors: a human donor in good health (CMV status not recorded). Some clones in this sample may be carry-over from other donors' samples.

On this clonotype: The CDR3 does not end in the conserved phenylalanine or tryptophan, so this is likely a read error. The V call is TRBV20-1, the J call TRBJ1-2, with a weak D call TRBD1 (6 bases). The V end lost 5 bases, the J end lost 2 bases, and 21 bases lay between the germline ends. The CDR3 consists of 16 residues. Germline V gene lookup returns CDR1 DFQATT and CDR2 SNEGSKA (reference sequence). In nucleotides, the CDR3 is TGCAGTGCTGAGCCTAGGCGTCAGGGGTCCAACTATGGCTACACCTCC. Protein product: CSAEPRRQGSNYGYTS.

The chain recombines TRBV7-3 with TRBJ2-1, with D possibly being TRBD1 or TRBD2 (6 bases each). The V end was cut by 3 bases, the J end by 5 bases, with 14 bases between. The CDR3 contains 15 residues. CDR1 SGHTA and CDR2 FQGTGA come from the germline V gene. As DNA, the CDR3 is TGTGCCAGCAGCTTGGACGGGGGCTCGGACAATGAGCAGTTCTTC. Protein product: CASSLDGGSDNEQFF.

The table lists this clonotype with a few counts. The rearrangement links TRBV5-6 to TRBJ2-7; 12 positions match TRBD1. CDR3 length equals 15 residues. Germline V CDR1 and CDR2: SGHDT, YYEEEE. V lost 3 bases, J lost 5 bases, and 6 bases stayed unmatched. Here the CDR3 reads CASSSLGQGAHEQYF. The CDR3 nucleotides are TGTGCCAGCAGCTCCTTGGGACAGGGGGCCCACGAGCAGTACTTC. The complete variable domain, with remaining parts taken from reference TRBV5-6 and TRBJ2-7, reads DAGVTQSPTHLIKTRGQQVTLRCSPKSGHDTVSWYQQALGQGPQFIFQYYEEEERQRGNFPDRFSGHQFPNYSSELNVNALLLGDSALYLCASSSLGQGAHEQYFGPGTRLTVT.

Worth noting for this clonotype: The conserved final phenylalanine or tryptophan is absent from the CDR3, which likely points to a read error. This rearrangement joins TRBV20-1 to TRBJ1-5; possibly TRBD1 for D (6 bases). This CDR3 spans 16 amino acids. The germline CDR1 and CDR2 sequences are DFQATT and SNEGSKA (reference sequence). CDR3 sequence: CSARTRGASGNQSQHC. DNA for the CDR3: TGCAGTGCTAGAACCCGGGGGGCATCGGGCAATCAGTCCCAGCATTGT.

This chain uses TRBV20-1 with TRBJ2-7; D gene uncertain. The V end lost 6 bases, the J end lost 0 bases, and 15 bases lay between the germline ends. The germline gives CDR1 DFQATT, CDR2 SNEGSKA (reference sequence). CDR3 size: 14 residues. CDR3 sequence (DNA): TGCAGTGCAAAACGGACGGTCAGCTCCTACGAGCAGTACTTC. Translated, it gives CSAKRTVSSYEQYF.

The rearrangement uses TRBV6-1 and TRBJ1-1; 7 nucleotides align to TRBD1. The CDR3 length is 15 residues. Trimming took 4 bases from V and 6 from J; bases not matched to a gene: 11. The germline V gene encodes CDR1 MNHNS and CDR2 SASEGT. CDR3 DNA sequence: TGTGCCAGCAGTGTTAGGACAGGCACCCGGTCTGAAGCTTTCTTT. It specifies CASSVRTGTRSEAFF.

V gene TRBV7-9 combines with J gene TRBJ2-2; D uncertain. The V end lost 5 bases, the J end lost 6 bases, and 16 bases lay between the germline ends. Germline V CDR1 and CDR2: SEHNR, FQNEAQ (reference sequence). This CDR3 is built from 15 residues. Here the CDR3 reads CASSIPGSRPGELFF. The CDR3 region has the DNA TGTGCCAGCAGCATTCCCGGGTCCCGCCCCGGGGAGCTGTTTTTT.

As concerns this clonotype: Given the absence of the conserved phenylalanine or tryptophan at the CDR3 end, a read error is likely. This rearrangement joins TRBV7-2 to TRBJ2-4, with 9 positions matching TRBD1. Germline V gene sequence: CDR1 SGHTA, CDR2 FQGNSA. Germline trimming cut 5 bases from V and 5 bases from J; bases unmatched to any gene: 7. CDR3 size: 15 residues. This CDR3 is CASSPTTGGQNIQYL. CDR3 DNA sequence: TGTGCCAGCAGCCCAACCACAGGGGGCCAAAACATTCAGTACTTA.

This clonotype was detected a few times. This sequence joins TRBV12-3 or TRBV12-4 and TRBJ2-1; D is unresolved. This CDR3 has 15 residues. V was trimmed by 6 bases and J by 1 base, leaving 13 bases between them. The CDR3 region is CASSRPPRSYNEQFF. CDR3 DNA sequence: TGTGCCAGCAGCCGGCCCCCACGGTCCTACAATGAGCAGTTCTTC.

The CDR3 protein is CASSSRDRVSQHF. DNA for the CDR3: TGTGCCAGCAGCTCCCGGGACAGGGTTTCCCAGCATTTT. The V and J genes are TRBV5-6 and TRBJ1-5, with 9 bases lining up with TRBD1. CDR1 is SGHDT and CDR2 is YYEEEE in the germline V gene. J gave up 11 bases and V 3 bases, and 6 bases lay outside the gene matches. The CDR3 loop spans 13 amino acids.

As for this clonotype: This could be a read error, since a much larger clone is one nucleotide away. J is TRBJ2-5 and V is TRBV4-1, with D perhaps TRBD2 (6 bases). In germline, CDR1 is MGHRA, CDR2 YSYEKL. This CDR3 has 16 residues. The chain's CDR3 is CASSQALAEIQGTQYF. DNA of the CDR3: TGCGCCAGCAGCCAAGCCTTAGCGGAGATTCAAGGGACCCAGTACTTC.

This clonotype appeared many times. The CDR3 region is CASSLGWGPQQGDTQYF. The DNA of the CDR3 is TGTGCCAGCAGCTTAGGCTGGGGGCCCCAGCAGGGAGATACGCAGTATTTT. The chain is built from TRBV7-2 and TRBJ2-3; possibly TRBD1 for D (6 bases). CDR3 length equals 17 residues. The germline V and J ends were trimmed by 1 base and 5 bases, with 19 bases remaining between them. The germline gives CDR1 SGHTA, CDR2 FQGNSA.

For the CDR3, the DNA is TGTGCCAGCAGCTTAGGTGGGATTGATTCACCCCTCCACTTT. It specifies CASSLGGIDSPLHF. The chain joins TRBV7-2 to TRBJ1-6; D is uncertain. The V and J ends lost 1 base and 8 bases respectively, with 9 bases between them. Germline CDR1 reads SGHTA; CDR2 reads FQGNSA. This CDR3 has 14 residues.

This clonotype was seen repeatedly, ten times or more. The gene calls are TRBV20-1 and TRBJ1-1; D unclear. CDR1 and CDR2 from the germline V gene are DFQATT and SNEGSKA (reference sequence). V was pared by 0 bases and J by 1 base, with 15 bases between. The CDR3 totals 16 residues. The CDR3 region is CSAREELVGWNTEAFF. CDR3 in DNA: TGCAGTGCTAGAGAGGAGCTTGTGGGCTGGAACACTGAAGCTTTCTTT.

The J gene is TRBJ2-7, the V gene TRBV2; TRBD2 matches at 7 bases. The CDR3 loop spans 13 amino acids. The V and J ends lost 8 bases and 5 bases, in that order; junction bases with no gene match: 9. Looked up from germline, CDR1 is SNHLY and CDR2 is FYNNEI. CDR3 sequence reads: CASSGQGGDEQYF. CDR3 nucleotides: TGTGCCAGCTCGGGGCAGGGAGGGGACGAGCAGTACTTC.

The rearrangement links TRBV15 to TRBJ1-1; D uncertain. Germline values: CDR1 LNHNV, CDR2 YYDKDF (reference sequence). The CDR3 is made up of 13 amino acids. The V gene lost 5 bases and the J gene lost 2 bases, with 9 bases spanning the gap. The DNA for the CDR3 is TGTGCCACCAGCCTGGGTAAAAACACTGAAGCTTTCTTT. Translating gives CATSLGKNTEAFF.

The sample holds a few counts of this clonotype. The chain combines TRBV5-4 with TRBJ2-6, with D unresolved. CDR3 length: 15 amino acids. The germline V and J ends were trimmed by 4 bases and 0 bases, with 8 bases remaining between them. Germline values: CDR1 SGHNT, CDR2 YYREEE (reference sequence). The CDR3: CASSTPTSGANVLTF. CDR3 nucleotide sequence: TGTGCCAGCAGCACGCCCACCTCTGGGGCCAACGTCCTGACTTTC.

The chain joins TRBV28 to TRBJ2-7, with 8 nucleotides matching TRBD2. The CDR3 contains 16 residues. Germline loops: CDR1 MDHEN, CDR2 SYDVKM. Trimming took 5 bases from V and 0 from J; bases not matched to a gene: 9. The CDR3 DNA reads TGTGCCAGCAGTCACAAAGCGGGGGTCGCCTCCTACGAGCAGTACTTC. Its protein is CASSHKAGVASYEQYF.

The chain recombines TRBV28 with TRBJ2-3; D ambiguous. V lost 8 bases and J 1 base, leaving 10 bases between the germline ends. The CDR3 has 13 amino acids. Germline V CDR1 and CDR2: MDHEN, SYDVKM. Written as DNA, the CDR3 is TGTGCCAGCTTCCCTGGTCGCACAGATACGCAGTATTTT. This translates into CASFPGRTDTQYF.

The chain is built from TRBV2 and TRBJ2-5; no firm D call. V was shortened by 5 bases and J by 2 bases, with 12 bases between the two germline ends. The CDR3 length is 14 residues. Germline V gene data show CDR1 as SNHLY and CDR2 as FYNNEI. This chain's CDR3 is CASSPGRIQETQYF. The DNA of the CDR3 is TGTGCCAGCAGTCCCGGACGGATTCAAGAGACCCAGTACTTC.

The sample holds many counts of this clonotype. This chain links TRBV6-1 with TRBJ1-5; unclear D gene. The V and J ends lost 3 bases and 4 bases respectively, with 19 bases between them. This CDR3 is 17 amino acids long. Germline CDR1 MNHNS, CDR2 SASEGT. The CDR3 region has the DNA TGTGCCAGCAGTGATGGTCCCCGCCCAGGTGGTAATCAGCCCCAGCATTTT. This encodes CASSDGPRPGGNQPQHF.

This clonotype has only a few counts. The chain recombines TRBV4-3 with TRBJ1-5, with D maybe TRBD1 (5 bases). The CDR3 consists of 15 residues. Germline assignment: CDR1 LGHNA and CDR2 YSLEER. V was cut by 2 bases and J by 3 bases, with 11 bases left in between. The CDR3 nucleotides read TGCGCCAGCAGCCAATTGTGGGGGAACAATCAGCCCCAGCATTTT. Protein product: CASSQLWGNNQPQHF.

The genes are TRBV14 and TRBJ1-2; weak D call: TRBD1 (6 bases). From germline, CDR1 is SGHDN and CDR2 FVKESK. The V end lost 1 base, the J end lost 10 bases, and 16 bases lay between the germline ends. The CDR3 length is 14 residues. Here the CDR3 reads CASSQVNRDNFYTF. The CDR3 nucleotides read TGTGCCAGCAGCCAAGTAAACAGGGATAACTTCTACACCTTC. Based on the CDR3 plus reference TRBV14 and TRBJ1-2, the full variable domain is EAGVTQFPSHSVIEKGQTVTLRCDPISGHDNLYWYRRVMGKEIKFLLHFVKESKQDESGMPNNRFLAERTGGTYSTLKVQPAELEDSGVYFCASSQVNRDNFYTFGSGTRLTVV.

A note on this clonotype: An end of the junction does not agree with germline; a read error may underlie this. This chain links TRBV12-3 or TRBV12-4 with TRBJ2-1, with a weak D call TRBD1 (6 bases). The CDR3 runs to 14 residues. The CDR3 region has the DNA TGTGCCAGCAGTGACCAGGGACGGGACACTGAGCCGTTCTTC. It yields the protein CASSDQGRDTEPFF.

In this sample, this clonotype turned up many times. This sequence joins TRBV7-9 and TRBJ2-1; 11 bases fit TRBD1. CDR3 size: 15 residues. The J segment lost 7 bases and the V segment lost 5 bases, leaving 7 bases of the junction unmatched. The germline gives CDR1 SEHNR, CDR2 FQNEAQ (reference sequence). This CDR3 is CASSPGTGGKNEQFF. DNA of the CDR3: TGTGCCAGCAGCCCCGGGACAGGGGGAAAAAATGAGCAGTTCTTC. The full variable domain, its missing parts supplied by reference TRBV7-9 and TRBJ2-1, is DTGVSQNPRHKITKRGQNVTFRCDPISEHNRLYWYRQTLGQGPEFLTYFQNEAQLEKSRLLSDRFSAERPKGSFSTLEIQRTEQGDSAMYLCASSPGTGGKNEQFFGPGTRLTVL.

V usage is TRBV6-1 and J usage is TRBJ1-1, with D perhaps TRBD1 (6 bases). The CDR3 consists of 14 residues. V lost 6 bases, J lost 1 base, and 12 bases lay in between. Germline V lookup: CDR1 MNHNS, CDR2 SASEGT. CDR3 DNA: TGTGCCAGCAGCCACTTACAGGGGAACACTGAAGCTTTCTTT. Its translation: CASSHLQGNTEAFF.